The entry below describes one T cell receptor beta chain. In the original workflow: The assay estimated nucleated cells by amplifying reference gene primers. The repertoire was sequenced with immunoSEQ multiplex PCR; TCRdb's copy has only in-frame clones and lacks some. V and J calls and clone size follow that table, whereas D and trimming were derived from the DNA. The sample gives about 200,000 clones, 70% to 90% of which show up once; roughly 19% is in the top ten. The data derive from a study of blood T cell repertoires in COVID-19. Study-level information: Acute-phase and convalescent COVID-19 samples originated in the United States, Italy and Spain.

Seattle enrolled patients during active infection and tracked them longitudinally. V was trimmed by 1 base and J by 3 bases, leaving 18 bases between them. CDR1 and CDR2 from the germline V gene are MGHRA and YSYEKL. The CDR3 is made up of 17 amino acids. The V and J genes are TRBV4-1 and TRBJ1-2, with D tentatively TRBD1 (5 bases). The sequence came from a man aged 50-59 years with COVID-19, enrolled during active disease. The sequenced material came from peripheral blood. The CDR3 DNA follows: TGCGCCAGCAGCCAAGCCCCGCCGGACACCTCTCACTATGGCTACACCTTC. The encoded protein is CASSQAPPDTSHYGYTF.